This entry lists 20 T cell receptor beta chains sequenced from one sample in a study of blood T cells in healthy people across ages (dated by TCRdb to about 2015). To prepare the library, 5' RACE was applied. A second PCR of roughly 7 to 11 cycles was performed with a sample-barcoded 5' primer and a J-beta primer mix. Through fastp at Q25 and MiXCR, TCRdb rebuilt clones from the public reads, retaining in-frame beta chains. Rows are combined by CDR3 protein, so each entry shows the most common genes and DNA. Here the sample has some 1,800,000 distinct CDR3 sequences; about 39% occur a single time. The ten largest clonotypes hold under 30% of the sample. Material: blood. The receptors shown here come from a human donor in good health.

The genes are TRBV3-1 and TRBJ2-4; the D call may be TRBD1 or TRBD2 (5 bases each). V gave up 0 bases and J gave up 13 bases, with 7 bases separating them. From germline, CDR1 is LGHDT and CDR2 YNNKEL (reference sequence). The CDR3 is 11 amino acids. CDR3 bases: TGTGCCAGCAGCCAAGACAGGGAGCAGTACTTC. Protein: CASSQDREQYF.

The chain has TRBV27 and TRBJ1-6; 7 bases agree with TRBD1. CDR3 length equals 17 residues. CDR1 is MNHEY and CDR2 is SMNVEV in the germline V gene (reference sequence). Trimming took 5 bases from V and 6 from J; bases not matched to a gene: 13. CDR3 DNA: TGTGCCAGCAGTGGATCGACAGGGCCGCTCCCTAATTCACCCCTCCACTTT. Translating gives CASSGSTGPLPNSPLHF.

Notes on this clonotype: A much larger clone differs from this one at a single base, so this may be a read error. CDR3 DNA: TGCAGCGGTGAAGATCAAGGGTCTGGGGCCAACGTCCTGACTTTC. Translated: CSGEDQGSGANVLTF. The chain uses TRBV29-1 and TRBJ2-6, with no clear D. Germline V gene sequence: CDR1 SQVTM, CDR2 ANQGSEA. The CDR3 loop spans 15 amino acids.

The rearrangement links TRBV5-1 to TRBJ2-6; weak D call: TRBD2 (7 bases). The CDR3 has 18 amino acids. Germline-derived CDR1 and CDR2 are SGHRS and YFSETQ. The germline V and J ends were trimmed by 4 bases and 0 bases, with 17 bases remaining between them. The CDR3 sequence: CASSAWEGEFSGANVLTF. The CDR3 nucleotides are TGCGCCAGCAGCGCGTGGGAGGGGGAATTCTCTGGGGCCAACGTCCTGACTTTC.

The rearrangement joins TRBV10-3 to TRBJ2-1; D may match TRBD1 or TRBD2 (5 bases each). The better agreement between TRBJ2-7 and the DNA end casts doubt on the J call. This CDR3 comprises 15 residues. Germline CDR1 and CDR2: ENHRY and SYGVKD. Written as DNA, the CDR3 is TGTGCCATCAGTGCAGGGAGTAGAAGCGTCTACGAGCAGTACTTC. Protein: CAISAGSRSVYEQYF.

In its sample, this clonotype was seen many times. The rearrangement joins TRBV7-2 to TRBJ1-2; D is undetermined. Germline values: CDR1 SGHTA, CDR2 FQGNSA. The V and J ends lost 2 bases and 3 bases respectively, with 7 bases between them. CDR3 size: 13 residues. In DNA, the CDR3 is TGTGCCAGCAGCTTAACCCCCGACTATGGCTACACCTTC. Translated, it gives CASSLTPDYGYTF.

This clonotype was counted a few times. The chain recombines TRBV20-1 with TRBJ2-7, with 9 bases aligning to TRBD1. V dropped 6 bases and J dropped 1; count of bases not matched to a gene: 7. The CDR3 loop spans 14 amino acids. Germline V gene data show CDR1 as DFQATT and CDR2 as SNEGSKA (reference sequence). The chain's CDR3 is CSAQTGTGSYEQYF. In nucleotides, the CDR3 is TGCAGTGCACAAACCGGGACAGGGTCCTACGAGCAGTACTTC.

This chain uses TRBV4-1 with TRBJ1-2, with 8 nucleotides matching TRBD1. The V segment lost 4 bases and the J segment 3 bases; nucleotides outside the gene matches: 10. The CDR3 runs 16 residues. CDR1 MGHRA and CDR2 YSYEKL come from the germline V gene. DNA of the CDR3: TGCGCCAGCAGCCCTACTCGCACAGGGGGTGACTATGGCTACACCTTC. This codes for CASSPTRTGGDYGYTF.

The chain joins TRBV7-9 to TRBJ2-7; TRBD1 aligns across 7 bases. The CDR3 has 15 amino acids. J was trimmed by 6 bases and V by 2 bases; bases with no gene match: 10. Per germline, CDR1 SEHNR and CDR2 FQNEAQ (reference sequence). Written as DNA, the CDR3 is TGTGCCAGCAGCTTATCGGACAGGATTTTAGGCGAGCAGTACTTC. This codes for CASSLSDRILGEQYF.

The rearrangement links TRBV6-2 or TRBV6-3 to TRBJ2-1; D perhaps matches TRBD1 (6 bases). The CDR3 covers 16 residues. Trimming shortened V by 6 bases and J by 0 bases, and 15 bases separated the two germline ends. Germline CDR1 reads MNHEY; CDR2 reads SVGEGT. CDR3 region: CASSLLTGGSYNEQFF. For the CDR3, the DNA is TGTGCCAGCAGCCTCCTGACAGGCGGCTCCTACAATGAGCAGTTCTTC.

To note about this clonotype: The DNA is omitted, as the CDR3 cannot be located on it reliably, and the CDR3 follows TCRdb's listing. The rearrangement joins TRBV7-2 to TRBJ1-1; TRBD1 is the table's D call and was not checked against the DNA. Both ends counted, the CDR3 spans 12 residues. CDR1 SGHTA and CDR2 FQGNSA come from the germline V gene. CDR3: CASSLVAGGTFF.

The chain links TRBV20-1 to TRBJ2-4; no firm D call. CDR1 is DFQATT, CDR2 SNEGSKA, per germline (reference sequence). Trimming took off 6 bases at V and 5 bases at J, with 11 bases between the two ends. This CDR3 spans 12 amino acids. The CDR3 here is CSAIYLENIQYF. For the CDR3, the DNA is TGCAGTGCCATCTACCTCGAAAACATTCAGTACTTC.

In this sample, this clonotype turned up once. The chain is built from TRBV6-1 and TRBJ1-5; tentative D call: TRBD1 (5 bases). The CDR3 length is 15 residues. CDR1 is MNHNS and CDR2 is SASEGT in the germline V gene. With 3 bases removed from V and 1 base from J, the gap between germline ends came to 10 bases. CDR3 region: CASSEWQGSNQPQHF. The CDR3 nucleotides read TGTGCCAGCAGTGAGTGGCAGGGAAGCAATCAGCCCCAGCATTTT.

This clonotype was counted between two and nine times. This CDR3 is CASSHLGDEQYF. Here the CDR3 DNA reads TGTGCCAGCAGCCACTTGGGAGACGAGCAGTACTTC. The chain couples TRBV7-9 to TRBJ2-7, with a weak D call TRBD2 (5 bases). The germline V gene has CDR1 SEHNR and CDR2 FQNEAQ (reference sequence). The CDR3 runs 12 residues. V gave up 5 bases and J gave up 5 bases, with 10 bases separating them. The full variable domain, with the rest looked up from reference TRBV7-9 and TRBJ2-7, is DTGVSQNPRHKITKRGQNVTFRCDPISEHNRLYWYRQTLGQGPEFLTYFQNEAQLEKSRLLSDRFSAERPKGSFSTLEIQRTEQGDSAMYLCASSHLGDEQYFGPGTRLTVT.

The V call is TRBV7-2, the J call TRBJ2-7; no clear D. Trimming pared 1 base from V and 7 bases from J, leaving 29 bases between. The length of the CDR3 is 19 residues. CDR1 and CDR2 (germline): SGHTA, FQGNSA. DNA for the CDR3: TGTGCCAGCAGCTTAGAGCGAACGTCCTCCATTTTTACAGTTGAAGAGCAGTACTTC. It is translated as CASSLERTSSIFTVEEQYF.

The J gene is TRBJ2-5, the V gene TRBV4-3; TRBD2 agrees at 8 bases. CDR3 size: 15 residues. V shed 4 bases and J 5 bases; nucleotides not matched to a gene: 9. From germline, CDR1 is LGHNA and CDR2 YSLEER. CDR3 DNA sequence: TGCGCCAGCAGCCGGACGGGGGGGGGCCGGGAGACCCAGTACTTC. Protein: CASSRTGGGRETQYF.

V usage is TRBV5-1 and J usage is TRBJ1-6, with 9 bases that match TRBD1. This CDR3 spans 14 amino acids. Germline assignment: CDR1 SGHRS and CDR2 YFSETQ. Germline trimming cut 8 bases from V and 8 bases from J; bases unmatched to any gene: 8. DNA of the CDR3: TGCGCCAGTAAGGAACGACAGGGGGATTCACCCCTCCACTTT. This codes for CASKERQGDSPLHF. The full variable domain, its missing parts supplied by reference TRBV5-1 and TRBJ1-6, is KAGVTQTPRYLIKTRGQQVTLSCSPISGHRSVSWYQQTPGQGLQFLFEYFSETQRNKGNFPGRFSGRQFSNSRSEMNVSTLELGDSALYLCASKERQGDSPLHFGNGTRLTVT.

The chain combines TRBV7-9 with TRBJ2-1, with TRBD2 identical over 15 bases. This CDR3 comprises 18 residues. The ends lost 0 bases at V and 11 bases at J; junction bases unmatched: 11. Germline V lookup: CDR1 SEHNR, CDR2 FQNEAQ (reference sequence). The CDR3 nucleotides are TGTGCCAGCAGCTTAGCACGCGGGGGACTAGCGGGGGGAAAAAAGCAGTTCTTC. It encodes CASSLARGGLAGGKKQFF.

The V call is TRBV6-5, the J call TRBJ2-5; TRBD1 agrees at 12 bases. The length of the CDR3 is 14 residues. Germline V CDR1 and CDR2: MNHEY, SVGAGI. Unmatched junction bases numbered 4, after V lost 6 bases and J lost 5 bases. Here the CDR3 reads CASSRDRGHETQYF. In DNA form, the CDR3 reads TGTGCCAGCAGCCGGGACAGGGGGCACGAGACCCAGTACTTC.

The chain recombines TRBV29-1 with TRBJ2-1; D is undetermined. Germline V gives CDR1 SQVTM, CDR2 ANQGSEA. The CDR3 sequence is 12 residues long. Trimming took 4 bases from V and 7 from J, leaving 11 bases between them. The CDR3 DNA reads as TGCAGCGTTGGGATTGGTGGGAATGAGCAGTTCTTC. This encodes CSVGIGGNEQFF.